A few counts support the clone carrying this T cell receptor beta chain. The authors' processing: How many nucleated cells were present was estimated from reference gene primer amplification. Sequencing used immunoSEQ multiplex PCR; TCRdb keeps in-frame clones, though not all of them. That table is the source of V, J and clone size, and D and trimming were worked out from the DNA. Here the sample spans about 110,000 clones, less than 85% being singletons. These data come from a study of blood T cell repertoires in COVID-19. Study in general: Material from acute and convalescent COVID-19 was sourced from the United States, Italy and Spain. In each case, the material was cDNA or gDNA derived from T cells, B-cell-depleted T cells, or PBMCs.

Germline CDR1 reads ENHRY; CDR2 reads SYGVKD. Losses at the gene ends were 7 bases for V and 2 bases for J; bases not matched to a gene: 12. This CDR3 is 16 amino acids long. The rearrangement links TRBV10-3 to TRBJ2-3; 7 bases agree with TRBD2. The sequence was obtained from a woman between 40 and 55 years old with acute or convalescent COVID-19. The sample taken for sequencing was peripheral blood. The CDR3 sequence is CAIKLPGLGITDTQYF. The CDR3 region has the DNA TGTGCCATCAAGTTGCCCGGACTAGGTATCACAGATACGCAGTATTTT.